These 25 T cell receptor beta chains came from one sample sequenced in a study of blood T cell repertoires in COVID-19. The assay was immunoSEQ multiplex PCR, and TCRdb's table has in-frame clones only and misses some. This repertoire shows a few hundred thousand clones, roughly 85% found once; its top ten account for around 5.5%. The sequencing sample was made of peripheral blood. The receptor source for this set is a man in his fifties with active or convalescent COVID-19.

The V and J genes are TRBV7-9 and TRBJ2-7, with 7 positions matching TRBD2. Trimming cost V 2 bases and J 3 bases; bases outside gene matches: 13. Germline V gene lookup returns CDR1 SEHNR and CDR2 FQNEAQ (reference sequence). CDR3 length: 17 residues. This CDR3 reads CASSLSVGAGSDYEQYF. The CDR3 nucleotides are TGTGCCAGCAGCTTAAGTGTTGGAGCGGGATCGGACTACGAGCAGTACTTC.

The V gene is TRBV25-1, the J gene TRBJ2-1; 10 bases fit TRBD2. The CDR3 is 15 amino acids. CDR1 and CDR2 (germline): MGHDK, SYGVNS. V shed 1 base, J shed 7 bases, and the junction held 4 bases outside the gene matches. The CDR3 sequence is CASSEFWTSGNEQFF. The CDR3 DNA follows: TGTGCCAGCAGTGAATTTTGGACTAGCGGAAATGAGCAGTTCTTC.

The J gene is TRBJ2-1, the V gene TRBV11-2, with D tentatively TRBD2 (6 bases). There are 15 residues in the CDR3. The germline V gene encodes CDR1 SGHAT and CDR2 FQNNGV. Trimming took off 2 bases at V and 4 bases at J, with 12 bases between the two ends. The CDR3 here is CASSLMVSGYNEQFF. CDR3 DNA: TGTGCCAGCAGCTTAATGGTCAGCGGGTACAATGAGCAGTTCTTC.

The rearrangement links TRBV28 to TRBJ2-3; D might be TRBD2 (6 bases). The germline V and J ends were trimmed by 10 bases and 0 bases, with 8 bases remaining between them. The germline V gene has CDR1 MDHEN and CDR2 SYDVKM. CDR3 length: 12 amino acids. In nucleotides, the CDR3 is TGTGCCATCGGGACTAGCACAGATACGCAGTATTTT. Translated: CAIGTSTDTQYF. The entire variable domain, with the rest obtained from reference TRBV28 and TRBJ2-3, is as follows: DVKVTQSSRYLVKRTGEKVFLECVQDMDHENMFWYRQDPGLGLRLIYFSYDVKMKEKGDIPEGYSVSREKKERFSLILESASTNQTSMYLCAIGTSTDTQYFGPGTRLTVL.

The rearrangement uses TRBV30 and TRBJ1-2; no reliable D call. There are 13 residues in the CDR3. CDR1 is GTSNPN and CDR2 is SVGIG in the germline V gene (reference sequence). Deletions cut 0 bases from V and 1 base from J, with 6 bases between. The DNA of the CDR3 is TGTGCCTGGAGTGTTGGCAGTAACTATGGCTACACCTTC. It yields the protein CAWSVGSNYGYTF.

The J gene is TRBJ2-3, the V gene TRBV18; 7 bases are a match to TRBD1. The CDR3 totals 16 residues. Looked up from germline, CDR1 is KGHSH and CDR2 is LQKENI. The junction had 11 bases not matched to a gene; V was cut back by 2 bases and J by 6 bases. The DNA of the CDR3 is TGTGCCAGCTCACCAAGCGAACAGGGGCTCAAGGATACGCAGTATTTT. Protein product: CASSPSEQGLKDTQYF.

This chain links TRBV4-2 with TRBJ2-2; 12 bases match TRBD2. The germline gives CDR1 LGHNA, CDR2 YNFKEQ. The CDR3 runs 20 residues. The J segment lost 0 bases and the V segment lost 2 bases, leaving 10 bases of the junction unmatched. The CDR3 protein is CASSQYLGLAGAANTGELFF. The CDR3 nucleotides are TGTGCCAGCAGCCAATATTTGGGACTAGCGGGCGCCGCGAACACCGGGGAGCTGTTTTTT.

This chain links TRBV9 with TRBJ2-5; D is possibly TRBD1 (5 bases). Per germline, CDR1 SGDLS and CDR2 YYNGEE. The CDR3 has 14 amino acids. V lost 3 bases to trimming and J lost 0 bases, with 9 bases between them. The CDR3 loop is CASSAETDQETQYF. For the CDR3, the DNA is TGTGCCAGCAGCGCCGAGACAGACCAAGAGACCCAGTACTTC.

Only a few counts were recorded for this clone. The chain recombines TRBV29-1 with TRBJ2-7; 13 positions agree with TRBD2. The V segment lost 6 bases and the J segment 7 bases; nucleotides outside the gene matches: 18. Germline V lookup: CDR1 SQVTM, CDR2 ANQGSEA. The length of the CDR3 is 17 residues. The CDR3 coding sequence is TGCAGCGTCCAGTATCCAGGGGGGACTAGCGGGATTGGAGAGCAGTACTTC. The encoded protein is CSVQYPGGTSGIGEQYF.

The rearrangement links TRBV18 to TRBJ1-2; maybe TRBD1 (5 bases). With 0 bases removed from V and 2 bases from J, the gap between germline ends came to 10 bases. The CDR3 has 15 residues. From germline, CDR1 is KGHSH and CDR2 LQKENI. The CDR3 sequence is CASSPPSTVNYGYTF. The CDR3 coding sequence is TGTGCCAGCTCACCACCTTCGACAGTAAACTATGGCTACACCTTC.

The genes are TRBV7-2 and TRBJ2-5; D is perhaps TRBD1 (6 bases). Trimming removed 5 bases at V and 4 bases at J, with 20 bases between. Germline V CDR1 and CDR2: SGHTA, FQGNSA. This CDR3 region has 16 residues. In DNA, the CDR3 is TGTGCCAGCAGCCCTATAGGAAGGGGGTCAGGAGAGACCCAGTACTTC. Residues: CASSPIGRGSGETQYF.

The rearrangement links TRBV7-2 to TRBJ2-3; no clear D gene. V was shortened by 2 bases and J by 8 bases, with 8 bases between the two germline ends. Germline V gene data show CDR1 as SGHTA and CDR2 as FQGNSA. The CDR3 extends over 12 amino acids. Here the CDR3 DNA reads TGTGCCAGCAGCTTACCCGGGTTTACGCAGTATTTT. Protein: CASSLPGFTQYF.

The CDR3 coding sequence is TGTGCCAGCAGCCCGTATATAGGGACTCACTCCTACAATGAGCAGTTCTTC. Amino acids: CASSPYIGTHSYNEQFF. The V call is TRBV7-8, the J call TRBJ2-1, with a possible D match to TRBD2 (6 bases). Trimming shortened V by 5 bases and J by 0 bases, and 17 bases separated the two germline ends. CDR3 length equals 17 residues. Germline loops: CDR1 SGHVS, CDR2 FQNEAQ.

V is TRBV12-3 or TRBV12-4 and J is TRBJ2-1; TRBD1 matches at 8 bases. The V segment lost 10 bases and the J segment 5 bases; nucleotides outside the gene matches: 4. This CDR3 region has 12 residues. The CDR3 DNA reads TGTGCCACCGGACAGGGTAACAATGAGCAGTTCTTC. Translating it yields CATGQGNNEQFF.

This clone was observed a few times. The chain joins TRBV2 to TRBJ2-3; the match to TRBD2 covers 8 bases. J gave up 2 bases and V 8 bases, and 6 bases lay outside the gene matches. The CDR3 contains 14 residues. CDR1 is SNHLY and CDR2 is FYNNEI in the germline V gene. CDR3 sequence: CASGGLEPTDTQYF. The CDR3, as DNA: TGTGCCAGCGGGGGACTAGAGCCCACAGATACGCAGTATTTT.

The rearrangement uses TRBV19 and TRBJ1-1; the match to TRBD1 covers 8 bases. Germline CDR1 and CDR2: LNHDA and SQIVND (reference sequence). V dropped 5 bases and J dropped 5; count of bases not matched to a gene: 13. CDR3 length: 16 amino acids. The CDR3 DNA reads TGTGCCAGTAGTCCTCGAAGGACAGGGTTAGAGACTGAAGCTTTCTTT. Encoded protein: CASSPRRTGLETEAFF.

The chain recombines TRBV28 with TRBJ2-1; D may be TRBD2 (7 bases). Trimming cost V 2 bases and J 0 bases, with 17 bases left between them. The CDR3 covers 18 residues. Germline CDR1 MDHEN, CDR2 SYDVKM. This CDR3 is CASSLGGAARSSYNEQFF. CDR3 in DNA: TGTGCCAGCAGTTTAGGGGGGGCGGCGCGGAGCTCCTACAATGAGCAGTTCTTC. Full variable domain (rest looked up from reference TRBV28 and TRBJ2-1): DVKVTQSSRYLVKRTGEKVFLECVQDMDHENMFWYRQDPGLGLRLIYFSYDVKMKEKGDIPEGYSVSREKKERFSLILESASTNQTSMYLCASSLGGAARSSYNEQFFGPGTRLTVL.

The chain couples TRBV19 to TRBJ2-7; 7 bases agree with TRBD1. Germline assignment: CDR1 LNHDA and CDR2 SQIVND (reference sequence). Unmatched junction bases numbered 3, after V lost 1 base and J lost 6 bases. The CDR3 totals 13 residues. CDR3 sequence reads: CASSIVTGSEQYF. In DNA, the CDR3 is TGTGCCAGTAGTATAGTGACAGGGTCCGAGCAGTACTTC.

The rearrangement joins TRBV4-2 to TRBJ1-2; D gene unclear. CDR1 and CDR2 (germline): LGHNA, YNFKEQ. This CDR3 has 15 residues. Trimming took off 0 bases at V and 7 bases at J, with 15 bases between the two ends. In DNA form, the CDR3 reads TGTGCCAGCAGCCAAGAAGGACGGGGTATGTTTGGCTACACCTTC. It codes for CASSQEGRGMFGYTF.

CDR3 sequence reads: CSAARRDEQYF. CDR3 bases: TGCAGTGCCGCCCGGAGGGACGAGCAGTACTTC. This sequence joins TRBV20-1 and TRBJ2-7, with a tentative D call TRBD2 (6 bases). The germline V gene encodes CDR1 DFQATT and CDR2 SNEGSKA (reference sequence). This CDR3 is 11 amino acids long. V was pared by 6 bases and J by 5 bases, with 11 bases between.

The chain links TRBV19 to TRBJ1-1, with 8 bases fitting TRBD1. This CDR3 has 15 residues. From germline, CDR1 is LNHDA and CDR2 SQIVND (reference sequence). J lost 4 bases, V lost 9 bases, and 13 bases had no gene match. CDR3 sequence: CASSQGARMVTEAFF. The CDR3 nucleotides are TGTGCCAGCTCGCAGGGGGCGCGGATGGTCACTGAAGCTTTCTTT.

CDR3 coding DNA: TGCGCCAGCAGCTTGAACCGGGACAGGGGCGAGCAGTACTTC. It translates to CASSLNRDRGEQYF. The chain is built from TRBV5-1 and TRBJ2-7; 10 nucleotides match TRBD1. Germline V gene lookup returns CDR1 SGHRS and CDR2 YFSETQ. J gave up 6 bases and V 1 base, and 4 bases lay outside the gene matches. This CDR3 comprises 14 residues.

The J gene is TRBJ1-2, the V gene TRBV11-2, with 7 bases matching TRBD1. The trim removed 4 bases at V and 5 bases at J, leaving 10 bases unmatched. Germline assignment: CDR1 SGHAT and CDR2 FQNNGV. The CDR3 spans 15 residues. The CDR3 DNA reads TGTGCCAGCAGCTCGATCAGGGGGGTTGGTTATGGCTACACCTTC. Translating gives CASSSIRGVGYGYTF.

The V call is TRBV19, the J call TRBJ1-6; no reliable D call. This CDR3 has 15 amino acids. Germline V gives CDR1 LNHDA, CDR2 SQIVND (reference sequence). Deletions cut 4 bases from V and 10 bases from J, with 17 bases between. In nucleotides, the CDR3 is TGTGCCAGTAGTACGTCTGTGGGAGGAGTGTCACCCCTCCACTTT. Protein product: CASSTSVGGVSPLHF. Based on the CDR3 plus reference TRBV19 and TRBJ1-6, the full variable domain is DGGITQSPKYLFRKEGQNVTLSCEQNLNHDAMYWYRQDPGQGLRLIYYSQIVNDFQKGDIAEGYSVSREKKESFPLTVTSAQKNPTAFYLCASSTSVGGVSPLHFGNGTRLTVT.

The chain carries TRBV6-6 and TRBJ2-7, with 15 bases matching TRBD2. This CDR3 contains 18 residues. Unmatched junction bases numbered 11, after V lost 5 bases and J lost 3 bases. CDR1 and CDR2 (germline): MNHNY, SVGAGI (reference sequence). CDR3 sequence (DNA): TGTGCCAGCAGTCCCAAGACCGGGACTAGCGGGAGGCTCTACGAGCAGTACTTC. It codes for CASSPKTGTSGRLYEQYF.